A selection of T cell receptor beta chains follows, all from one sample in a study of PD-1 blockade in classical Hodgkin lymphoma. Profiling relied on immunoSEQ multiplex PCR, and the TCRdb table lists in-frame clones only, not all of them. The sample carries some 64,000 clones, approximately 90% recorded once. Material: peripheral blood mononuclear cells (PBMCs), obtained at baseline. The receptors originated from a human donor with classical Hodgkin lymphoma. The CDR3 runs from the conserved cysteine through the conserved F or W. D genes are given only for firm matches.

j_call d_call v_call cdr3_aa cdr3_nt
TRBJ2-1 TRBD1 TRBV27 CASSLSKRGGSRQGHNEQFF TGTGCCAGCAGTTTATCGAAAAGGGGAGGCTCGCGACAGGGGCACAATGAGCAGTTCTTC
TRBJ2-7 . TRBV7-2 CASSSRIGEIEQYF TGTGCCAGCAGCTCGAGGATAGGGGAAATTGAGCAGTACTTC
TRBJ1-1 TRBD1 TRBV29-1 CSVEDLLGQGNTEAFF TGCAGCGTTGAAGATCTTCTGGGACAGGGAAACACTGAAGCTTTCTTT
TRBJ1-2 . TRBV18 CASSPEEGRAAYGYTF TGTGCCAGCTCACCAGAGGAAGGCAGGGCAGCTTATGGCTACACCTTC
TRBJ2-3 . TRBV18 CASSPRQGLGADTQYF TGTGCCAGCTCACCACGGCAGGGGCTGGGGGCAGATACGCAGTATTTT
TRBJ2-7 TRBD2 TRBV19 CASSPYAGGSGGYEQYF TGTGCCAGTAGTCCCTACGCCGGGGGTAGCGGGGGGTACGAGCAGTACTTC
TRBJ2-7 . TRBV5-6 CASGRRTEIYEQYF TGTGCCAGCGGTAGGAGGACAGAGATCTACGAGCAGTACTTC
TRBJ1-2 TRBD1 TRBV12-5 CASDPTGAYGYTF TGTGCTAGTGACCCGACAGGGGCCTATGGCTACACCTTC
TRBJ2-3 . TRBV19 CASSNGDFPSHTQYF TGTGCCAGTAGTAACGGGGACTTCCCTAGTCATACGCAGTATTTT
TRBJ2-5 TRBD2 TRBV10-3 CAITGLSGTNF TGTGCCATCACGGGCTTAAGCGGGACCAACTTC
TRBJ1-2 . TRBV4-2 CASSQDLGGGMGNYGYTF TGTGCCAGCAGCCAAGATCTCGGGGGAGGGATGGGTAACTATGGCTACACCTTC